The 20 T cell receptor beta chains reported below all come from one sample, sequenced in a study of blood T cell repertoires in COVID-19. The method was immunoSEQ multiplex PCR; TCRdb's version includes in-frame clones alone and lacks a portion of them. The table lists fewer than 250,000 clones, 80% to 90% of them singletons. Material for sequencing was peripheral blood. The receptors stem from a woman of 80 years or more with COVID-19, enrolled during active disease.

CDR3 bases: TGTGCCAGCAGCTTGGAGCGGGGGGTTACAGATACGCAGTATTTT. This encodes CASSLERGVTDTQYF. V gene TRBV11-2 combines with J gene TRBJ2-3; 9 nucleotides match TRBD2. The CDR3 contains 15 residues. Germline CDR1 reads SGHAT; CDR2 reads FQNNGV. V shed 3 bases, J shed 3 bases, and the junction held 4 bases outside the gene matches.

The J gene is TRBJ1-2, the V gene TRBV6-1, with 7 bases aligning to TRBD1. This CDR3 region has 16 residues. The V gene's germline CDR1 is MNHNS and CDR2 SASEGT. V lost 2 bases to trimming and J lost 0 bases; unmatched junction nucleotides: 6. CDR3 sequence reads: CASSENDRVSNYGYTF. In nucleotides, the CDR3 is TGTGCCAGCAGTGAAAACGACAGGGTCTCTAACTATGGCTACACCTTC.

The gene calls are TRBV5-4 and TRBJ2-2; the D gene is possibly TRBD1 (5 bases). CDR1 is SGHNT and CDR2 is YYREEE in the germline V gene (reference sequence). With 1 base removed from V and 0 bases from J, the gap between germline ends came to 16 bases. The CDR3 totals 18 residues. CDR3 loop: CASSLRRQSPSNTGELFF. In DNA form, the CDR3 reads TGTGCCAGCAGCTTGAGGAGACAGAGCCCTTCGAACACCGGGGAGCTGTTTTTT. Filled out from reference TRBV5-4 and TRBJ2-2, the complete variable domain reads ETGVTQSPTHLIKTRGQQVTLRCSSQSGHNTVSWYQQALGQGPQFIFQYYREEENGRGNFPPRFSGLQFPNYSSELNVNALELDDSALYLCASSLRRQSPSNTGELFFGEGSRLTVL.

This chain connects TRBV18 to TRBJ2-2; the D gene is possibly TRBD1 (6 bases). The V end was cut by 3 bases, the J end by 1 base, with 12 bases between. Germline CDR1 KGHSH, CDR2 LQKENI. The CDR3 is made up of 16 amino acids. The CDR3 is CASSPPVRGNTGELFF. The CDR3, as DNA: TGTGCCAGCTCACCTCCGGTCAGGGGGAACACCGGGGAGCTGTTTTTT.

The chain carries TRBV30 and TRBJ2-7; D gene unclear. Trimming cost V 0 bases and J 7 bases, with 13 bases left between them. Germline CDR1 GTSNPN, CDR2 SVGIG (reference sequence). This CDR3 contains 13 residues. Here the CDR3 reads CAWSVTVLGEQYF. The CDR3 nucleotides are TGTGCCTGGAGTGTAACAGTGCTCGGAGAGCAGTACTTC.

The chain combines TRBV6-4 with TRBJ1-5, with 9 positions matching TRBD1. V trimming: 0 bases; J trimming: 5 bases; junction bases outside the gene matches: 8. The CDR3 runs 17 residues. From germline, CDR1 is MRHNA and CDR2 SNTAGT. CDR3 in amino acids: CASSDSRQGGNYQPQHF. CDR3 coding DNA: TGTGCCAGCAGTGACTCAAGACAGGGGGGCAATTATCAGCCCCAGCATTTT.

The chain is built from TRBV28 and TRBJ2-7, with D unclear. Between the trimmed V and J ends, which lost 2 bases and 11 bases, there was a span of 22 bases. This CDR3 contains 15 residues. Germline CDR1 and CDR2: MDHEN and SYDVKM. CDR3 nucleotide sequence: TGTGCCAGCAGTTTAATCACAGATGACGATCGGTATGAGTACTTC. This encodes CASSLITDDDRYEYF.

This clone was seen only a few times. The chain combines TRBV7-9 with TRBJ2-3; 8 nucleotides match TRBD2. The CDR3 loop spans 15 amino acids. The germline V gene encodes CDR1 SEHNR and CDR2 FQNEAQ (reference sequence). Germline trimming cut 6 bases from V and 0 bases from J; bases unmatched to any gene: 5. The CDR3 nucleotides read TGTGCCAGCAGTTTTAGCGGGGTGAGCACAGATACGCAGTATTTT. It yields the protein CASSFSGVSTDTQYF. The whole variable domain, remainder taken from reference TRBV7-9 and TRBJ2-3, is DTGVSQNPRHKITKRGQNVTFRCDPISEHNRLYWYRQTLGQGPEFLTYFQNEAQLEKSRLLSDRFSAERPKGSFSTLEIQRTEQGDSAMYLCASSFSGVSTDTQYFGPGTRLTVL.

This clone was detected only a few times. The V gene is TRBV2, the J gene TRBJ1-1, with TRBD1 identical over 8 bases. This CDR3 has 14 amino acids. Trimming at V came to 6 bases and at J to 3 bases, leaving 6 bases not matched to a gene. Germline V lookup: CDR1 SNHLY, CDR2 FYNNEI. The CDR3 protein is CASRGDRTDTEAFF. The CDR3 DNA sequence: TGTGCCAGCAGGGGGGACAGGACGGACACTGAAGCTTTCTTT.

The chain joins TRBV2 to TRBJ1-2, with 8 nucleotides matching TRBD1. Germline V lookup: CDR1 SNHLY, CDR2 FYNNEI. The CDR3 is 14 residues long. After removal of 5 bases from V and 8 bases from J, the junction contained 10 bases not matched to a gene. CDR3 DNA: TGTGCCAGCAGTCTAGACTGGACAGGGTTAGGCTACACCTTC. Translation gives CASSLDWTGLGYTF.

The rearrangement uses TRBV28 and TRBJ2-7; tentative D call: TRBD1 (5 bases). Per the germline V gene, CDR1 is MDHEN and CDR2 is SYDVKM. Trimming took off 5 bases at V and 1 base at J, with 9 bases between the two ends. The CDR3 length is 13 residues. CDR3 sequence reads: CASSRGTSYEQYF. CDR3 coding DNA: TGTGCCAGCAGTAGGGGAACGTCCTACGAGCAGTACTTC.

The rearrangement joins TRBV10-3 to TRBJ2-7; 7 nucleotides agree with TRBD1. The CDR3 is made up of 14 amino acids. Per the germline V gene, CDR1 is ENHRY and CDR2 is SYGVKD. Trimming took 3 bases from V and 6 from J; bases not matched to a gene: 8. DNA of the CDR3: TGTGCCATCAGTGAAAGAGGGGGCGAATTCGAGCAGTACTTC. Translated, it gives CAISERGGEFEQYF.

The chain joins TRBV28 to TRBJ1-6; D possibly corresponds to TRBD1 (5 bases). The length of the CDR3 is 14 residues. The germline V and J ends were trimmed by 7 bases and 9 bases, with 16 bases remaining between them. From germline, CDR1 is MDHEN and CDR2 SYDVKM. CDR3: CASMPQRGSSPLHF. The CDR3 DNA reads TGTGCCAGCATGCCTCAAAGGGGAAGTTCACCCCTCCACTTT.

The chain is built from TRBV19 and TRBJ2-7; tentative D call: TRBD1 (5 bases). The CDR3 has 13 residues. CDR1 is LNHDA and CDR2 is SQIVND in the germline V gene (reference sequence). V was shortened by 5 bases and J by 0 bases, with 8 bases between the two germline ends. The CDR3 DNA is TGTGCCAGTAGTCAGGGAAACTCCTACGAGCAGTACTTC. Translated, it gives CASSQGNSYEQYF. The whole variable domain, remainder taken from reference TRBV19 and TRBJ2-7, is DGGITQSPKYLFRKEGQNVTLSCEQNLNHDAMYWYRQDPGQGLRLIYYSQIVNDFQKGDIAEGYSVSREKKESFPLTVTSAQKNPTAFYLCASSQGNSYEQYFGPGTRLTVT.

The chain is built from TRBV6-2 or TRBV6-3 and TRBJ2-2, with D possibly TRBD2 on 6 matching bases. Germline loops: CDR1 MNHEY, CDR2 SVGEGT. CDR3 length equals 15 residues. V was shortened by 5 bases and J by 1 base, with 11 bases between the two germline ends. CDR3 sequence: CASSPSRGNTGELFF. As DNA, the CDR3 is TGTGCCAGCAGTCCCTCGCGGGGGAACACCGGGGAGCTGTTTTTT.

This clone has more than one count but fewer than ten. The chain carries TRBV28 and TRBJ2-3; 10 positions match TRBD1. This CDR3 comprises 15 residues. V shed 5 bases, J shed 10 bases, and the junction held 12 bases outside the gene matches. Germline V gene lookup returns CDR1 MDHEN and CDR2 SYDVKM. The CDR3 bases are TGTGCCAGCAGTGGGACAGGGGTGTTGACGCGGGCGCAGTATTTT. Amino acid sequence: CASSGTGVLTRAQYF. Full variable domain (outside the CDR3, taken from reference TRBV28 and TRBJ2-3): DVKVTQSSRYLVKRTGEKVFLECVQDMDHENMFWYRQDPGLGLRLIYFSYDVKMKEKGDIPEGYSVSREKKERFSLILESASTNQTSMYLCASSGTGVLTRAQYFGPGTRLTVL.

This sequence joins TRBV6-5 and TRBJ2-1; 8 bases fit TRBD2. J was trimmed by 8 bases and V by 0 bases; bases with no gene match: 9. The CDR3 totals 16 residues. Germline V gene sequence: CDR1 MNHEY, CDR2 SVGAGI. CDR3 amino acids: CASSYSGLAGFDEQFF. CDR3 in DNA: TGTGCCAGCAGTTACTCGGGATTAGCGGGGTTCGATGAGCAGTTCTTC.

J is TRBJ1-5 and V is TRBV19; TRBD1 matches at 9 bases. The CDR3 spans 15 residues. Per the germline V gene, CDR1 is LNHDA and CDR2 is SQIVND (reference sequence). V was clipped by 7 bases and J by 4 bases; unmatched bases: 8. CDR3 DNA sequence: TGTGCCAGTAAACGGGACAGGGTCGATAATCAGCCCCAGCATTTT. It is translated as CASKRDRVDNQPQHF.

The CDR3 DNA reads TGTGCCAGCAGTTTATCCCGGAGGGGCTACACCTTC. Residues: CASSLSRRGYTF. The chain joins TRBV28 to TRBJ1-2; D gene ambiguous. V lost 1 base, J lost 8 bases, and 8 bases lay in between. Germline-derived CDR1 and CDR2 are MDHEN and SYDVKM. This CDR3 spans 12 amino acids.

This chain connects TRBV2 to TRBJ1-5; D perhaps matches TRBD1 (6 bases). Germline CDR1 reads SNHLY; CDR2 reads FYNNEI. This CDR3 is built from 12 residues. V lost 8 bases to trimming and J lost 3 bases, with 8 bases between them. For the CDR3, the DNA is TGTGCCAGCGGGGGCCTCAATCAGCCCCAGCATTTT. It yields the protein CASGGLNQPQHF.